Described below is a single T cell receptor beta chain sequence and its context. TCRdb processed the RACE reads anew with MiXCR; each CDR3 protein has one entry. The repertoire holds 85,000 to 100,000 distinct CDR3 sequences, roughly a tenth seen once, with 3.1% in the top ten. This sample is drawn from a study of human T cells and chemical hapten exposure. Time point meaning: pre-sensitization, week 0. Treatment described: therapeutic diphenylcyclopropenone sensitization with weekly scalp DPC. Investigators collected blood before applying each patch test. Germline V lookup: CDR1 DFQATT, CDR2 SNEGSKA (reference sequence). V was trimmed by 6 bases and J by 1 base, leaving 16 bases between them. This CDR3 contains 14 residues.

Here the sequenced sample was whole blood, taken in connection with sensitization to the hapten diphenylcyclopropenone (DPC). The TCR sequence derives from a woman in her sixties or seventies with alopecia areata. Some clones in this sample may be carry-over from other donors' samples. V usage is TRBV20-1 and J usage is TRBJ2-7, with no clear D. The CDR3 here is CSARTGAGSYEQYF. The CDR3 DNA follows: TGCAGTGCAAGGACGGGTGCTGGGTCCTACGAGCAGTACTTC.